This T cell receptor beta chain is drawn from a study of blood T cell repertoires in COVID-19. Turning to the study itself: The samples span acute and convalescent COVID-19 from the United States, Italy and Spain. Sample material is recorded as cDNA or gDNA derived from T cells, B-cell-depleted T cells, or PBMCs.

As handled by the study authors: Reference gene primer amplification gave estimated nucleated cell counts. Some clones are missing from TCRdb's copy, which holds only in-frame ones; the method was immunoSEQ multiplex PCR. V and J calls and clone size come straight from that table; D and trimming were deduced from the DNA. The table includes about 160,000 clones, approximately 86% detected once. V shed 0 bases and J 3 bases; nucleotides not matched to a gene: 1. CDR3 length equals 14 residues. Germline assignment: CDR1 LGHDT and CDR2 YNNKEL (reference sequence). The clonotype comes from a man aged 70 or older with acute or convalescent COVID-19. V is TRBV3-1 (or the pseudogene TRBV3-2) and J is TRBJ2-7; 8 bases match TRBD1. Sequencing input: peripheral blood. The CDR3 nucleotides are TGTGCCAGCAGCCAAGACAGGGGGCTCTACGAGCAGTACTTC. It translates to CASSQDRGLYEQYF.